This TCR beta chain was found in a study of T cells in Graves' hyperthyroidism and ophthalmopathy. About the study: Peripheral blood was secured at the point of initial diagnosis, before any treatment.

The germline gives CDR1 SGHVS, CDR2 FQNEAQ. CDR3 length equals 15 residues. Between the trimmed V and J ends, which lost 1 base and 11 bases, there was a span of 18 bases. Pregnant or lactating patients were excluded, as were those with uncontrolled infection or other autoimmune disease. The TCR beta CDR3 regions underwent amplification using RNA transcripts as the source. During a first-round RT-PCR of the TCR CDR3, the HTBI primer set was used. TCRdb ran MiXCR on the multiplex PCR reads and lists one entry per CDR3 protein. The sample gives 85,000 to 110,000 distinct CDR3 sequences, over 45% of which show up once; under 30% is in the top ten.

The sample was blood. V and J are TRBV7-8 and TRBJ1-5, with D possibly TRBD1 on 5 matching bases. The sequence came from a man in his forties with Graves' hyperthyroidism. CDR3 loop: CASSLGIWDRQSQHF. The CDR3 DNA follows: TGTGCCAGCAGCTTAGGCATATGGGATAGACAGTCCCAGCATTTT.